Listed here are 6 T cell receptor beta chains from one sample, sequenced in a study of control samples from healthy donors and cancer patients. TCRdb's copy holds only in-frame clones and misses some; the assay was immunoSEQ multiplex PCR. The sample records 70,000 to 90,000 clones, 94% being singletons. Sequencing was done on a sample of blood. Receptor source: a woman aged 18 to 35 in good health.

The chain recombines TRBV18 with TRBJ1-2; the D gene is possibly TRBD1 (5 bases). The V end lost 4 bases, the J end lost 5 bases, and 11 bases lay between the germline ends. The germline V gene encodes CDR1 KGHSH and CDR2 LQKENI. The CDR3 is made up of 13 amino acids. The CDR3 DNA follows: TGTGCCAGCTCACGCCCAGGGACTTATGGCTACACCTTC. This encodes CASSRPGTYGYTF.

The chain joins TRBV18 to TRBJ2-5, with TRBD2 matching 12 bases. Germline V gene lookup returns CDR1 KGHSH and CDR2 LQKENI. The CDR3 is 16 residues long. V was pared by 2 bases and J by 1 base, with 2 bases of the junction left unmatched. CDR3 loop: CASSPTSGGPQETQYF. DNA for the CDR3: TGTGCCAGCTCACCAACTAGCGGGGGGCCCCAAGAGACCCAGTACTTC.

CDR3 region: CASSFPDRGDYGYTF. CDR3 nucleotide sequence: TGTGCCAGCAGTTTCCCAGACAGGGGTGACTATGGCTACACCTTC. The chain carries TRBV6-2 or TRBV6-3 and TRBJ1-2; the match to TRBD1 covers 8 bases. The ends lost 4 bases at V and 3 bases at J; junction bases unmatched: 7. In germline, CDR1 is MNHEY, CDR2 SVGEGT. The CDR3 covers 15 residues.

The chain has TRBV19 and TRBJ1-5, with D hard to call. There are 16 residues in the CDR3. V lost 7 bases and J lost 1, with 17 bases in between. The germline V gene encodes CDR1 LNHDA and CDR2 SQIVND (reference sequence). Here the CDR3 DNA reads TGTGCCAGTACCAACCCCTCGGGCAGAAGCAATCAGCCCCAGCATTTT. Protein sequence: CASTNPSGRSNQPQHF.

This chain uses TRBV29-1 with TRBJ2-1; 10 nucleotides agree with TRBD2. The trim removed 4 bases at V and 6 bases at J, leaving 6 bases unmatched. The germline gives CDR1 SQVTM, CDR2 ANQGSEA. The CDR3 contains 14 residues. The CDR3 bases are TGCAGCGTTGCGGCTAGCGGGAGACCCAATGAGCAGTTCTTC. Protein: CSVAASGRPNEQFF.

The chain uses TRBV5-1 and TRBJ1-1; maybe TRBD1 (6 bases). The CDR3 extends over 11 amino acids. V was pared by 5 bases and J by 8 bases, with 10 bases between. Germline V lookup: CDR1 SGHRS, CDR2 YFSETQ. DNA for the CDR3: TGCGCCAGCAGACACGGGACAGAAGCTTTCTTT. This translates into CASRHGTEAFF.